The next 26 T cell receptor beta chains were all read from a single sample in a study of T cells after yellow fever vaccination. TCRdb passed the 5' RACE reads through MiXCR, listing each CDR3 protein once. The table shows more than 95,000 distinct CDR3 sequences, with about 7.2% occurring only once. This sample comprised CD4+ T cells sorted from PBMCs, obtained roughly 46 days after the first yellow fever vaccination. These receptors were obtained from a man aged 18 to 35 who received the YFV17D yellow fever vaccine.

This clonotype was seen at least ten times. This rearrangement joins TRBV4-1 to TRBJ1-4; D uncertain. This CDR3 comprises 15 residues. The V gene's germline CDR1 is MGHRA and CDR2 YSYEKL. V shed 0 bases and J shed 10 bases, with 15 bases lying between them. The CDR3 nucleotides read TGCGCCAGCAGCCAAGAATCCCACGTTATTGCAAAACTGTTTTTT. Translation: CASSQESHVIAKLFF.

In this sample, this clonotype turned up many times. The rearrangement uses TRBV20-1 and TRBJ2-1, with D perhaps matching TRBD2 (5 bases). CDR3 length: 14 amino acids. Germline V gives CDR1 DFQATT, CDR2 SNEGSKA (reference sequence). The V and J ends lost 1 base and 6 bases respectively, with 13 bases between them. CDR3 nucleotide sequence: TGCAGTGCTAGAGCCGGGGTTGGTTTCAATGAGCAGTTCTTC. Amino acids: CSARAGVGFNEQFF.

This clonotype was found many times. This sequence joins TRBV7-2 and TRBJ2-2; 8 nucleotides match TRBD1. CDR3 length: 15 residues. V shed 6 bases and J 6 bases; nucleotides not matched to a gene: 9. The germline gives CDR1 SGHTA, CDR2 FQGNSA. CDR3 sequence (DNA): TGTGCCAGCAGAAATCGACAGGGGCGTCCCGGGGAGCTGTTTTTT. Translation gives CASRNRQGRPGELFF.

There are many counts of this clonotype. The CDR3 spells CSARWGSWVEGYTF. The DNA of the CDR3 is TGCAGTGCTAGATGGGGTAGTTGGGTAGAGGGCTACACCTTC. The genes are TRBV20-1 and TRBJ1-2; D remains unclear. CDR1 DFQATT and CDR2 SNEGSKA come from the germline V gene (reference sequence). Trimming took 2 bases from V and 8 from J, leaving 18 bases between them. The CDR3 extends over 14 amino acids.

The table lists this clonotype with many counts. The CDR3 DNA reads as TGTGCCAGTAGACGCGCGGGGGGGCCGGCAACAGATACGCAGTATTTT. It yields the protein CASRRAGGPATDTQYF. The rearrangement joins TRBV19 to TRBJ2-3; 9 bases map to TRBD2. V was pared by 6 bases and J by 3 bases, with 10 bases of the junction left unmatched. The CDR3 totals 16 residues. CDR1 and CDR2 (germline): LNHDA, SQIVND (reference sequence).

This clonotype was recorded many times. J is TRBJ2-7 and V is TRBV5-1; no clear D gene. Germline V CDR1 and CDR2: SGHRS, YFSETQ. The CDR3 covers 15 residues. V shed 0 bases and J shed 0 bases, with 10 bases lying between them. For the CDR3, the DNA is TGCGCCAGCAGCTTGGACCCGGCTTCCTCCTACGAGCAGTACTTC. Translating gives CASSLDPASSYEQYF. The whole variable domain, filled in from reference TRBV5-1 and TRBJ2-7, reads KAGVTQTPRYLIKTRGQQVTLSCSPISGHRSVSWYQQTPGQGLQFLFEYFSETQRNKGNFPGRFSGRQFSNSRSEMNVSTLELGDSALYLCASSLDPASSYEQYFGPGTRLTVT.

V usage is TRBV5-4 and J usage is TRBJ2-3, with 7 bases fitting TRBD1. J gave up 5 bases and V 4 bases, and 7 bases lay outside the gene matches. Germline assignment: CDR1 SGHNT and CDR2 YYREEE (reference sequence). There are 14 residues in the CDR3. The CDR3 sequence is CASSDRRQGDTQYF. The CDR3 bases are TGTGCCAGCAGCGACCGAAGACAGGGAGATACGCAGTATTTT.

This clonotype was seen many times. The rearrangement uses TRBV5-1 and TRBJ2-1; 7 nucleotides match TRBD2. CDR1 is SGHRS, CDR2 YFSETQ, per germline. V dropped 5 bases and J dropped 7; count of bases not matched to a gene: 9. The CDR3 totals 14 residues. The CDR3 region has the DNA TGCGCCAGCAGGGTAGCTAGCGGCCCTAATGAGCAGTTCTTC. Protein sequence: CASRVASGPNEQFF.

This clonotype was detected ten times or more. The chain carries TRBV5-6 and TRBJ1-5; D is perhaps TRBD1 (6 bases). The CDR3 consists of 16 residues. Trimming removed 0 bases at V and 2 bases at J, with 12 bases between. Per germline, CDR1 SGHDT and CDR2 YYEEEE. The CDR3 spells CASSLGAGARNQPQHF. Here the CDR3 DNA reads TGTGCCAGCAGCTTGGGTGCGGGGGCTCGCAATCAGCCCCAGCATTTT.

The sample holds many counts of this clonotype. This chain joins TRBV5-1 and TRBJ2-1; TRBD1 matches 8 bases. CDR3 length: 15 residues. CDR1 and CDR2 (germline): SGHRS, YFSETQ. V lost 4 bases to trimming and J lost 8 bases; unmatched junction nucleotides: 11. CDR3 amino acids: CASSRWTGLVDEQFF. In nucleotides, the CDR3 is TGCGCCAGCAGCCGGTGGACAGGGCTGGTTGATGAGCAGTTCTTC.

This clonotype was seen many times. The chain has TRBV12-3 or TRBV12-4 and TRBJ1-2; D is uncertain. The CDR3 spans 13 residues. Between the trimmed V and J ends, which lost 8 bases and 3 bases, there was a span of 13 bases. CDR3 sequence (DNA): TGTGCCAGCGGCGGATCCGGATACTATGGCTACACCTTC. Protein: CASGGSGYYGYTF.

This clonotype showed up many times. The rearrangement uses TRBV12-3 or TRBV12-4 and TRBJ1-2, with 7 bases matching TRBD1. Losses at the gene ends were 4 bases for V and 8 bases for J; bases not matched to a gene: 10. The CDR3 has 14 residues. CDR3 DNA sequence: TGTGCCAGCAGTTATGGTGTACAGGGGCAAGGCTACACCTTC. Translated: CASSYGVQGQGYTF.

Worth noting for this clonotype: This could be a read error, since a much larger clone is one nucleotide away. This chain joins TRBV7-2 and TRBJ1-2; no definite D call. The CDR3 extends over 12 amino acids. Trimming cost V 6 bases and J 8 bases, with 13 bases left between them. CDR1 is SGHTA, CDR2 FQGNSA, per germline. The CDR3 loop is CASRPRQDGYTF. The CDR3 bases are TGTGCCAGCAGACCGAGGCAGGACGGCTACACCTTC. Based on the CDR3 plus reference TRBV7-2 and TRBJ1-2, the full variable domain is GAGVSQSPSNKVTEKGKDVELRCDPISGHTALYWYRQSLGQGLEFLIYFQGNSAPDKSGLPSDRFSAERTGGSVSTLTIQRTQQEDSAVYLCASRPRQDGYTFGSGTRLTVV.

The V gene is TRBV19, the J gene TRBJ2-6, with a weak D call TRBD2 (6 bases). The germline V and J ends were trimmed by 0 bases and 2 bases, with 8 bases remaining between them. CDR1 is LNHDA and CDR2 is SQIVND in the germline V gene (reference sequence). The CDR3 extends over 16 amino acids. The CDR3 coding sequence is TGTGCCAGTAGTATAGAGGGGAGGCCTGGGGCCAACGTCCTGACTTTC. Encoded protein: CASSIEGRPGANVLTF.

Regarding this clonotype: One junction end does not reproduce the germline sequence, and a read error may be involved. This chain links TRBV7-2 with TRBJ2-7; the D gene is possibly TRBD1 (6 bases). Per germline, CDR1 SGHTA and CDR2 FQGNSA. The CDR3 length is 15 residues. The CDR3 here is CASSLDPGHRYGQYF. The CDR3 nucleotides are TGTGCCAGCAGCTTGGATCCGGGACACCGGTACGGGCAGTACTTC.

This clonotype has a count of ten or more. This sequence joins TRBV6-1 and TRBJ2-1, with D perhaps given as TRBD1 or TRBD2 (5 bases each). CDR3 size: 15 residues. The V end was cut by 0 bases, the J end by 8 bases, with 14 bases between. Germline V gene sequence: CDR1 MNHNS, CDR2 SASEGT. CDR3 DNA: TGTGCCAGCAGTGAAGCGGCAGGGAGAGGGGATGAGCAGTTCTTC. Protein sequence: CASSEAAGRGDEQFF.

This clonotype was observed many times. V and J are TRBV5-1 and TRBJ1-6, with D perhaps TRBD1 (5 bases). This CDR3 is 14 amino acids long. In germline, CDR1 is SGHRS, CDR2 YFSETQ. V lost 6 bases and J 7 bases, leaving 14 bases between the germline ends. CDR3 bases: TGCGCCAGCACCCCCCTAGGGGACAATTCACCCCTCCACTTT. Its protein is CASTPLGDNSPLHF.

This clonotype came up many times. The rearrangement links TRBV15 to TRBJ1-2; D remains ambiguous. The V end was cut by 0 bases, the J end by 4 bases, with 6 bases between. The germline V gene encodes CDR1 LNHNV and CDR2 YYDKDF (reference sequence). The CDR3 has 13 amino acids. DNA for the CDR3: TGTGCCACCAGCAGAGATACGGCCTATGGCTACACCTTC. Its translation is CATSRDTAYGYTF.

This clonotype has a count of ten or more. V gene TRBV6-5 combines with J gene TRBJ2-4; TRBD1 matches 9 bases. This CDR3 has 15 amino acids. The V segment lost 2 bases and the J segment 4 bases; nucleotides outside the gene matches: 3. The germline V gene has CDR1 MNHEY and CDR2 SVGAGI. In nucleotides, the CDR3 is TGTGCCAGCAGTTACCCGGACAGGGGAAAAAACATTCAGTACTTC. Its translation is CASSYPDRGKNIQYF.

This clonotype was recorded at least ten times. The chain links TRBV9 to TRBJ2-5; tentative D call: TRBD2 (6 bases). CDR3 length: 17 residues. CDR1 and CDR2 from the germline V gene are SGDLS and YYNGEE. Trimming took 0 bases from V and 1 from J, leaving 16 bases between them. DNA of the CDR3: TGTGCCAGCAGCGTAGCCGGCGGGGTTCCCCCCCAAGAGACCCAGTACTTC. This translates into CASSVAGGVPPQETQYF.

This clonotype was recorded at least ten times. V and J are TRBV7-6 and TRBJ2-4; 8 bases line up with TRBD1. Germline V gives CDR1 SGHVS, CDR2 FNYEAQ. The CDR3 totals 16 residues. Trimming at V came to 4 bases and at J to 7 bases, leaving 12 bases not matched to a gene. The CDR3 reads CASSSRAGQGANIQYF. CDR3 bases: TGTGCCAGCAGCTCCCGGGCGGGGCAGGGGGCCAACATTCAGTACTTC.

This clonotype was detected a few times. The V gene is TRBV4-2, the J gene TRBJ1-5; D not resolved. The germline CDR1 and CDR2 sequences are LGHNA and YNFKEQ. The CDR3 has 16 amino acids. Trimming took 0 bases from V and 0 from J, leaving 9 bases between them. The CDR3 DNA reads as TGTGCCAGCAGCCAAGAGCAGGAACCTAGCAATCAGCCCCAGCATTTT. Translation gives CASSQEQEPSNQPQHF.

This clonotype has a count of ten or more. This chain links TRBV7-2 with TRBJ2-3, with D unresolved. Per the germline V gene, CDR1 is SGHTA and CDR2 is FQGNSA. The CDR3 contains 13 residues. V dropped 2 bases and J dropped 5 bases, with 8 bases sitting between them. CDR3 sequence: CASSLNVVDTQYF. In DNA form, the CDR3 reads TGTGCCAGCAGCTTAAATGTTGTAGATACGCAGTATTTT.

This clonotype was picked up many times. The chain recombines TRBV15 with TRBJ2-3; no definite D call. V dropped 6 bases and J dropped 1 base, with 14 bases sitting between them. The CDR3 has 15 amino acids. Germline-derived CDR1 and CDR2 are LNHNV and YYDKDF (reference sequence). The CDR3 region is CATSLSLIGTDTQYF. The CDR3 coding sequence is TGTGCCACCAGTCTTTCGTTAATCGGCACAGATACGCAGTATTTT.

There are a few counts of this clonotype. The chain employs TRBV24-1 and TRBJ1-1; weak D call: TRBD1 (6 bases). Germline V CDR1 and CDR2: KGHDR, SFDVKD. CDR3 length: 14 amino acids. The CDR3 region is CATSEGGRNTEAFF. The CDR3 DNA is TGTGCTACCTCAGAGGGGGGAAGGAACACTGAAGCTTTCTTT.

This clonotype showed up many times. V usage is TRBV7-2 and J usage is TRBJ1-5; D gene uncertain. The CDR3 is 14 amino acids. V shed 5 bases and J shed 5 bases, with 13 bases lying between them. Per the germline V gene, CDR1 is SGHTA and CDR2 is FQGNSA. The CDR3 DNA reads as TGTGCCAGCAGCGTCAGCAGCTACGATCAGCCCCAGCATTTT. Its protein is CASSVSSYDQPQHF.